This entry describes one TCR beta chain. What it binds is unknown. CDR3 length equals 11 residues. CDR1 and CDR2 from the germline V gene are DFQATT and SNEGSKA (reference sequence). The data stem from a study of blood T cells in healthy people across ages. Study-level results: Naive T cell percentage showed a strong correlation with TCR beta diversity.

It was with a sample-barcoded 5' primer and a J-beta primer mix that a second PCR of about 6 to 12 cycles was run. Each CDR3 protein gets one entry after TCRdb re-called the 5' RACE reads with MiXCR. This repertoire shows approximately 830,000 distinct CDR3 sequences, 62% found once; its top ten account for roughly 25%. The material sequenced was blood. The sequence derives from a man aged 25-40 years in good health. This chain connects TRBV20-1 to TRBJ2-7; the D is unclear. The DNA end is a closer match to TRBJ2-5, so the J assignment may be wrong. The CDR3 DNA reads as TGCAGTGCTAGGAGCCTCGAGACCCAGTACTTC. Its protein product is CSARSLETQYF.